The clone carrying this TCR beta chain turned up a few times. These data belong to a study of blood T cell repertoires in COVID-19. Whole-study context: The United States, Italy and Spain were the sources of the acute and convalescent COVID-19 samples. Sources were T cells, B-cell-depleted T cells, or PBMCs; the material itself was cDNA or gDNA.

Original handling: Estimation of nucleated cell counts relied on the amplification of reference gene primers. The repertoire was sequenced with immunoSEQ multiplex PCR; TCRdb's copy has only in-frame clones and lacks some. That table gives V, J and clone size, and the DNA gave D and trimming. The table includes 220,000 or so clones, roughly 84% detected once. The CDR3 runs 13 residues. V trimming: 6 bases; J trimming: 1 base; junction bases outside the gene matches: 4. Germline loops: CDR1 SGHRS, CDR2 YFSETQ. This receptor was obtained from a woman in her sixties or seventies with acute or convalescent COVID-19. Input material: peripheral blood. The chain uses TRBV5-1 and TRBJ2-7; 7 nucleotides agree with TRBD1. In DNA form, the CDR3 reads TGCGCCAGCACCCCAGGGGGTTCCTACGAGCAGTACTTC. Residues: CASTPGGSYEQYF. The full variable domain, completed using reference TRBV5-1 and TRBJ2-7, is KAGVTQTPRYLIKTRGQQVTLSCSPISGHRSVSWYQQTPGQGLQFLFEYFSETQRNKGNFPGRFSGRQFSNSRSEMNVSTLELGDSALYLCASTPGGSYEQYFGPGTRLTVT.